This T cell receptor (beta chain) stems from a study of metastatic and nonmetastatic thyroid tumors. The wider study: Repertoires were compared across blood and tumor or nodule tissue from malignant and benign thyroid patients. Whole-study results and caveats: In both blood and tumor samples, TCR beta diversity was reported significantly higher for malignant than benign nodules.

Source study methods: The study's classifier, a distant-metastasis tool for papillary thyroid cancer, was built using CDR3 differences across clinicopathological groups. TCRdb re-called the PCR reads via MiXCR. V and J calls and clone size were set by TCRdb, not the authors. Of 25,000 to 30,000 clones listed, 4% to 5% were seen once; the top ten hold 20% to 25%. In this sample, this clone turned up many times. Antigen specificity is unknown. Different DNA sequences within this sample yield the same CDR3. Trimming cost V 0 bases and J 6 bases, with 9 bases left between them. CDR1 and CDR2 from the germline V gene are DFQATT and SNEGSKA (reference sequence). The length of the CDR3 is 12 residues. There were no patients who had received any treatment before thyroid surgery.

The clonotype was recovered from a female donor with papillary thyroid cancer or a benign thyroid nodule (not recorded which). Some clones in this sample may be carry-over from other donors' samples. The material sequenced was blood. The chain links TRBV20-1 to TRBJ2-7, with D maybe TRBD1 (6 bases). The CDR3 sequence: CSAREGTLEQYF. The CDR3 bases are TGCAGTGCTAGAGAGGGGACACTCGAGCAGTACTTC.